A selection of T cell receptor beta chains follows, all from one sample in a study of human T cells and chemical hapten exposure. TCRdb reanalysed the RACE reads using MiXCR and keeps one entry per CDR3 protein. The table has approximately 100,000 distinct CDR3 sequences, 9.5% to 12% seen once. Here the sequenced sample was whole blood, taken in connection with sensitization to the hapten diphenylcyclopropenone (DPC). Receptors were obtained from a woman between 40 and 55 years old with alopecia areata. Some clones in this sample may be carry-over from other donors' samples. The CDR3 runs from the conserved cysteine through the conserved F or W. Some rows mark clone size as missing; the rest say once, few, many or name a class of expanded clone.

clone_size j_call cdr3_length v_call cdr3_aa
few TRBJ2-2 15 TRBV25-1 CASSEYSGTPGELFF
many TRBJ2-1 14 TRBV29-1 CSVGSGREYNEQFF
few TRBJ2-7 11 TRBV7-9 CASSLLTGQYF
. TRBJ2-1 17 TRBV3-1 CASSQATPGLSNNEQFF
many TRBJ2-5 16 TRBV7-9 CASSFPPTANRETQYF
many TRBJ2-3 14 TRBV12-5 CASGPTGRTDTQYF
many TRBJ1-1 11 TRBV7-2 CASSPYTEAFF
few TRBJ2-3 16 TRBV30 CAWIRRAGLTTDTQYF
. TRBJ1-1 16 TRBV7-8 CASSLSWGRFDTEAFF
. TRBJ2-4 16 TRBV20-1 CSVRPGGGMGKNIQYF
few TRBJ1-1 14 TRBV12-3/TRBV12-4 CASSLGGAGTEAFF
. TRBJ1-5 16 TRBV6-2/TRBV6-3 CASSYRQLYSNQPQHF
many TRBJ2-3 14 TRBV4-3 CASSQRGDVDTQYF
. TRBJ1-1 12 TRBV30 CAWGQGVTEAFF
few TRBJ2-5 15 TRBV11-2 CASSLGRGGQETQYF
many TRBJ2-2 16 TRBV7-2 CASSPLGGVVPGELFF
many TRBJ2-7 14 TRBV4-2 CASSPGLSSYEQYF
many TRBJ2-7 15 TRBV24-1 CATSDSGQGSNEQYF
. TRBJ2-6 17 TRBV12-3/TRBV12-4 CASSAGQGVSGANVLTF
. TRBJ1-1 13 TRBV29-1 CSAQERRNTEAFF
many TRBJ2-7 15 TRBV5-4 CASSRSGGPSYEQYF
few TRBJ2-1 18 TRBV6-2/TRBV6-3 CASSNGLAGVWSYNEQFF
many TRBJ2-7 12 TRBV30 CAWSGGGNEQYF
few TRBJ1-2 18 TRBV6-2/TRBV6-3 CASSYDGQGAYRNYGYTF
many TRBJ2-7 15 TRBV9 CASSVEAGAAYEQYF
many TRBJ2-3 15 TRBV5-6 CASSLDPDLTDTQYF
. TRBJ1-2 15 TRBV27 CASSLYGRTNYGYTF
. TRBJ1-2 11 TRBV29-1 CSVKQGVGYTF
many TRBJ2-7 15 TRBV19 CASQSQGGSSYEQYF
. TRBJ1-5 14 TRBV12-3/TRBV12-4 CASSYTGGNQPQHF
many TRBJ2-7 14 TRBV5-5 CASSFGRGTYEQYF
few TRBJ2-1 14 TRBV20-1 CSARAQPPVKEQFF
. TRBJ2-2 17 TRBV7-9 CASSPFTAGGDTGELFF
many TRBJ2-6 15 TRBV6-2/TRBV6-3 CATLPGASGANVLTF
. TRBJ1-1 13 TRBV10-2 CASTGRVITEAFF
few TRBJ2-7 15 TRBV6-2/TRBV6-3 CASSYPGTGHYEQYF
. TRBJ1-1 16 TRBV6-5 CASSPRTWRANTEAFF
. TRBJ1-1 13 TRBV12-3/TRBV12-4 CASSTTGVTEAFF
many TRBJ2-5 14 TRBV7-2 CASSFLAYKETQYF